This T cell receptor (beta chain) was recorded in a study of OX40 agonist ivuxolimab in advanced cancers. Generated by immunoSEQ multiplex PCR, the TCRdb table keeps only in-frame clones and is missing some. The sample contains tens of thousands of clones, 86% of which appear only once. The CDR3 spans 15 residues. Germline CDR1 and CDR2: ENHRY and SYGVKD. Trimming shortened V by 0 bases and J by 1 base, and 7 bases separated the two germline ends. As to this clone: Its antigen remains unknown.

General observations from the study: By week 6 at 0.1 to 3.0 mg/kg, blood CD4+ and CD8+ T cells had expanded clonally. Antigen specificity remained undetermined for the expanded peripheral T cells.

This rearrangement joins TRBV10-3 to TRBJ1-5; maybe TRBD1 (5 bases). The sequencing here drew on CD4+ or CD8+ T cells sorted from blood, taken in a trial of the OX40 agonist ivuxolimab. The receptor was derived from an adult with an advanced solid tumor such as melanoma, head and neck, liver or kidney cancer. The CDR3 DNA follows: TGTGCCATCAGTGAGTCTGGGGACAGCAATCAGCCCCAGCATTTT. Translated, it gives CAISESGDSNQPQHF.